This TCR beta chain derives from a study of shared clonotypes between healthy human individuals. Study-wide results and limits: Among donors, sharing of clonotypes was expected to be affected by sequencing depth.

The V end was cut by 4 bases, the J end by 3 bases, with 16 bases between. The CDR3 covers 16 residues. Looked up from germline, CDR1 is LGHNA and CDR2 is YNFKEQ. Using immunoSEQ multiplex PCR, the repertoire was profiled, and TCRdb retains in-frame clones only, with some absent. This sample yields 450,000 or so clones, of which approximately 77% are seen a single time; more than 10% belongs to the top ten. This clone appeared a single time. The antigen is unknown. Among the donors, all were Caucasian adults who lived in Nashville, Tennessee. The unsorted samples had some 90 million PBMCs used for genomic DNA.

This sequence originates from a woman aged 40 to 50 in good health. Some clones in this sample may be carry-over from other donors' samples. This rearrangement joins TRBV4-2 to TRBJ2-1; the D call may be TRBD1 or TRBD2 (6 bases each). The sample consisted of PBMCs. DNA of the CDR3: TGTGCCAGCAGCCGAATGGGGGGCGGATTCTACAATGAGCAGTTCTTC. Translated: CASSRMGGGFYNEQFF.